These 7 T cell receptor beta chains came from one sample sequenced in a study of T cells in Graves' hyperthyroidism and ophthalmopathy. RNA transcripts gave rise to amplified TCR beta CDR3 regions. The TCR CDR3 was amplified in a first-round RT-PCR using the HTBI primer set. TCRdb used MiXCR to reprocess the multiplex PCR reads, holding one entry per CDR3 protein. The data contain around 200,000 distinct CDR3 sequences, about a sixth of them singletons. Sequencing was done on a sample of blood. The receptors come from a woman aged 45-65 years with Graves' hyperthyroidism.

The chain recombines TRBV2 with TRBJ1-1, with no clear D. Trimming stripped 6 bases from V and 1 base from J, with 9 bases between. This CDR3 region has 13 residues. Per germline, CDR1 SNHLY and CDR2 FYNNEI. CDR3 coding DNA: TGTGCCAGCAGACTACAGAGGAACACTGAAGCTTTCTTT. Amino acid sequence: CASRLQRNTEAFF. Supplemented by reference TRBV2 and TRBJ1-1, the full variable domain reads EPEVTQTPSHQVTQMGQEVILRCVPISNHLYFYWYRQILGQKVEFLVSFYNNEISEKSEIFDDQFSVERPDGSNFTLKIRSTKLEDSAMYFCASRLQRNTEAFFGQGTRLTVV.

In this sample, this clonotype turned up many times. This rearrangement joins TRBV19 to TRBJ1-5; no definite D call. The germline CDR1 and CDR2 sequences are LNHDA and SQIVND (reference sequence). V lost 4 bases and J 1 base, leaving 5 bases between the germline ends. The CDR3 is 13 residues long. In nucleotides, the CDR3 is TGTGCCAGTAGTACGGCAAGCAATCAGCCCCAGCATTTT. Protein: CASSTASNQPQHF.

The table lists this clonotype with many counts. This chain connects TRBV28 to TRBJ2-3, with TRBD2 matching 11 bases. V lost 7 bases, J lost 1 base, and 4 bases stayed unmatched. The CDR3 totals 15 residues. CDR1 and CDR2 (germline): MDHEN, SYDVKM. DNA of the CDR3: TGTGCCAGCACCTCGACTAGCGGGGGCACAGATACGCAGTATTTT. Protein: CASTSTSGGTDTQYF.

The rearrangement links TRBV6-1 to TRBJ2-7; D may correspond to TRBD1 or TRBD2 (5 bases each). Germline V gene data show CDR1 as MNHNS and CDR2 as SASEGT. V lost 0 bases to trimming and J lost 5 bases, with 5 bases between them. The CDR3 sequence is 12 residues long. The DNA for the CDR3 is TGTGCCAGCAGTGAAGCGGGGGACGAGCAGTACTTC. Translating gives CASSEAGDEQYF.

In this sample, this clonotype turned up many times. The rearrangement links TRBV4-1 to TRBJ1-5, with unresolved D. This CDR3 region has 15 residues. Trimming removed 0 bases from V and 5 bases from J, with 11 bases in between. Germline-derived CDR1 and CDR2 are MGHRA and YSYEKL. The CDR3 DNA is TGCGCCAGCAGCCAAGAGGGCCATGGAGATCAGCCCCAGCATTTT. Its protein is CASSQEGHGDQPQHF.

The chain combines TRBV24-1 with TRBJ1-1; no clear D. Germline V CDR1 and CDR2: KGHDR, SFDVKD. The CDR3 totals 14 residues. V lost 2 bases and J 3 bases, leaving 9 bases between the germline ends. CDR3 sequence (DNA): TGTGCCACCAGTGATTCCGACGGTTACACTGAAGCTTTCTTT. Amino acids: CATSDSDGYTEAFF.

The chain combines TRBV28 with TRBJ2-2, with TRBD2 matching 9 bases. The length of the CDR3 is 16 residues. V dropped 6 bases and J dropped 5; count of bases not matched to a gene: 10. The V gene's germline CDR1 is MDHEN and CDR2 SYDVKM. The CDR3 loop is CASSVGSGRGTGELFF. Written as DNA, the CDR3 is TGTGCCAGCAGCGTAGGTAGCGGGAGAGGTACCGGGGAGCTGTTTTTT. Drawing the rest from reference TRBV28 and TRBJ2-2, the complete variable domain is DVKVTQSSRYLVKRTGEKVFLECVQDMDHENMFWYRQDPGLGLRLIYFSYDVKMKEKGDIPEGYSVSREKKERFSLILESASTNQTSMYLCASSVGSGRGTGELFFGEGSRLTVL.